The rows below give T cell receptor beta chains drawn from one sample of a study of pediatric ulcerative colitis. The assay was immunoSEQ multiplex PCR, and TCRdb's table has in-frame clones only and misses some. Of around 68,000 clones in the sample, 77% were seen once. Sequencing used blood. These TCRs come from a boy aged 5 to 17 with moderate ulcerative colitis. CDR3s include the opening cysteine and the closing phenylalanine or tryptophan. A D gene is named only where the DNA matches it firmly. Not every row has a clone size; where given, it reads once, few, many or a size class.

d_gene,abundance,j_gene,v_gene,CDR3aa,CDR3nt
-,few,TRBJ1-1,TRBV29-1,CSAGTNTEAFF,TGCAGCGCTGGGACGAACACTGAAGCTTTCTTT
-,-,TRBJ2-1,TRBV6-5,CASSGGTQDNEQFF,TGTGCCAGCAGTGGCGGGACCCAGGACAATGAGCAGTTCTTC
TRBD2,-,TRBJ2-2,TRBV5-1,CASSLAAGGNTGELFF,TGCGCCAGCAGCTTGGCGGCGGGGGGCAACACCGGGGAGCTGTTTTTT
-,-,TRBJ1-6,TRBV4-1,CASSQRTPGSSYNSPLHF,TGCGCCAGCAGCCAACGGACCCCCGGTAGCTCCTATAATTCACCCCTCCACTTT
-,-,TRBJ2-7,TRBV5-6,CASSLLMSYEQYF,TGTGCCAGCAGCCTATTAATGTCCTACGAGCAGTACTTC
-,-,TRBJ1-2,TRBV4-1,CASSHLGDLGYGYTF,TGCGCCAGCAGCCATTTGGGGGACTTAGGTTATGGCTACACCTTC
TRBD1,few,TRBJ1-1,TRBV6-1,CASSPGTVMNTEAFF,TGTGCCAGCAGTCCCGGGACAGTCATGAACACTGAAGCTTTCTTT
-,-,TRBJ1-5,TRBV19,CASSIDPAQPQHF,TGTGCCAGTAGTATAGACCCGGCTCAGCCCCAGCATTTT
-,-,TRBJ2-1,TRBV7-2,CASSLVVGAPYNEQFF,TGTGCCAGCAGCTTAGTTGTGGGGGCCCCTTACAATGAGCAGTTCTTC
-,-,TRBJ2-6,TRBV5-1,CASSFTGEAGANVLTF,TGCGCCAGCAGCTTTACAGGGGAGGCTGGGGCCAACGTCCTGACTTTC
TRBD2,-,TRBJ2-5,TRBV6-5,CASKTSGGSQETQYF,TGTGCCAGCAAGACTAGCGGGGGGTCCCAAGAGACCCAGTACTTC
-,-,TRBJ1-1,TRBV7-9,CASSLGVPSYTEAFF,TGTGCCAGCAGCTTAGGGGTCCCTTCATACACTGAAGCTTTCTTT
-,-,TRBJ1-2,TRBV5-1,CASSPAVFSNYGYTF,TGCGCCAGCAGCCCGGCGGTGTTTTCAAACTATGGCTACACCTTC
-,-,TRBJ1-3,TRBV10-3,CAISAEGGNTIYF,TGTGCCATCAGTGCTGAGGGTGGAAACACCATATATTTT
-,-,TRBJ1-1,TRBV5-1,CASSLSFGATEAFF,TGCGCCAGCAGCTTGTCTTTCGGAGCCACTGAAGCTTTCTTT
-,-,TRBJ1-3,TRBV19,CASSMTTGSGNTIYF,TGTGCCAGTAGTATGACCACGGGCTCTGGAAACACCATATATTTT
TRBD1,-,TRBJ1-2,TRBV9,CASSPQGATLLYGYTF,TGTGCCAGCAGCCCCCAGGGGGCTACCCTACTCTATGGCTACACCTTC
-,-,TRBJ2-3,TRBV7-9,CASSTGGGPTDTQYF,TGTGCCAGCAGCACGGGAGGGGGCCCCACAGATACGCAGTATTTT
-,few,TRBJ2-1,TRBV5-1,CASSLEQGRGIKFSYNEQFF,TGCGCCAGCAGCTTGGAGCAGGGTAGGGGGATTAAATTTTCCTACAATGAGCAGTTCTTC
-,-,TRBJ1-3,TRBV6-6,CASRDDGRSGNTIYF,TGTGCCAGCAGAGACGACGGACGCTCTGGAAACACCATATATTTT
-,-,TRBJ2-7,TRBV4-2,CASSPRSYVYDEQYF,TGTGCCAGCAGCCCGCGGAGTTACGTCTACGACGAGCAGTACTTC
-,-,TRBJ1-1,TRBV5-1,CASSLSGGYTEAFF,TGCGCCAGCAGCTTATCGGGGGGCTACACTGAAGCTTTCTTT
-,-,TRBJ1-1,TRBV27,CASSLSYRVREAFF,TGTGCCAGCAGTTTATCATACAGGGTTCGGGAAGCTTTCTTT
TRBD2,-,TRBJ2-1,TRBV6-5,CASSYKASGIPHEQFF,TGTGCCAGCAGTTACAAGGCTAGCGGGATCCCTCATGAGCAGTTCTTC
-,-,TRBJ1-2,TRBV29-1,CSADLGVLYGYTF,TGCAGCGCCGACCTAGGGGTTCTCTATGGCTACACCTTC
-,-,TRBJ2-7,TRBV19,CASSIAGRGSSYEQYF,TGTGCCAGTAGTATAGCGGGCCGGGGAAGCTCCTACGAGCAGTACTTC
TRBD2,-,TRBJ2-1,TRBV4-1,CASSQELAGDNGQFF,TGCGCCAGCAGCCAAGAGCTAGCGGGGGACAACGGGCAGTTCTTC
-,-,TRBJ1-4,TRBV7-8,CASSLTGATNEKLFF,TGTGCCAGCAGCTTAACCGGGGCAACTAATGAAAAACTGTTTTTT
-,once,TRBJ1-5,TRBV28,CASSLISTGSNQPQHF,TGTGCCAGCAGTTTAATTTCGACAGGTAGCAATCAGCCCCAGCATTTT
-,-,TRBJ2-7,TRBV18,CASSVGTGGDSYEQYF,TGTGCCAGCTCGGTCGGGACGGGCGGGGACTCCTACGAGCAGTACTTC